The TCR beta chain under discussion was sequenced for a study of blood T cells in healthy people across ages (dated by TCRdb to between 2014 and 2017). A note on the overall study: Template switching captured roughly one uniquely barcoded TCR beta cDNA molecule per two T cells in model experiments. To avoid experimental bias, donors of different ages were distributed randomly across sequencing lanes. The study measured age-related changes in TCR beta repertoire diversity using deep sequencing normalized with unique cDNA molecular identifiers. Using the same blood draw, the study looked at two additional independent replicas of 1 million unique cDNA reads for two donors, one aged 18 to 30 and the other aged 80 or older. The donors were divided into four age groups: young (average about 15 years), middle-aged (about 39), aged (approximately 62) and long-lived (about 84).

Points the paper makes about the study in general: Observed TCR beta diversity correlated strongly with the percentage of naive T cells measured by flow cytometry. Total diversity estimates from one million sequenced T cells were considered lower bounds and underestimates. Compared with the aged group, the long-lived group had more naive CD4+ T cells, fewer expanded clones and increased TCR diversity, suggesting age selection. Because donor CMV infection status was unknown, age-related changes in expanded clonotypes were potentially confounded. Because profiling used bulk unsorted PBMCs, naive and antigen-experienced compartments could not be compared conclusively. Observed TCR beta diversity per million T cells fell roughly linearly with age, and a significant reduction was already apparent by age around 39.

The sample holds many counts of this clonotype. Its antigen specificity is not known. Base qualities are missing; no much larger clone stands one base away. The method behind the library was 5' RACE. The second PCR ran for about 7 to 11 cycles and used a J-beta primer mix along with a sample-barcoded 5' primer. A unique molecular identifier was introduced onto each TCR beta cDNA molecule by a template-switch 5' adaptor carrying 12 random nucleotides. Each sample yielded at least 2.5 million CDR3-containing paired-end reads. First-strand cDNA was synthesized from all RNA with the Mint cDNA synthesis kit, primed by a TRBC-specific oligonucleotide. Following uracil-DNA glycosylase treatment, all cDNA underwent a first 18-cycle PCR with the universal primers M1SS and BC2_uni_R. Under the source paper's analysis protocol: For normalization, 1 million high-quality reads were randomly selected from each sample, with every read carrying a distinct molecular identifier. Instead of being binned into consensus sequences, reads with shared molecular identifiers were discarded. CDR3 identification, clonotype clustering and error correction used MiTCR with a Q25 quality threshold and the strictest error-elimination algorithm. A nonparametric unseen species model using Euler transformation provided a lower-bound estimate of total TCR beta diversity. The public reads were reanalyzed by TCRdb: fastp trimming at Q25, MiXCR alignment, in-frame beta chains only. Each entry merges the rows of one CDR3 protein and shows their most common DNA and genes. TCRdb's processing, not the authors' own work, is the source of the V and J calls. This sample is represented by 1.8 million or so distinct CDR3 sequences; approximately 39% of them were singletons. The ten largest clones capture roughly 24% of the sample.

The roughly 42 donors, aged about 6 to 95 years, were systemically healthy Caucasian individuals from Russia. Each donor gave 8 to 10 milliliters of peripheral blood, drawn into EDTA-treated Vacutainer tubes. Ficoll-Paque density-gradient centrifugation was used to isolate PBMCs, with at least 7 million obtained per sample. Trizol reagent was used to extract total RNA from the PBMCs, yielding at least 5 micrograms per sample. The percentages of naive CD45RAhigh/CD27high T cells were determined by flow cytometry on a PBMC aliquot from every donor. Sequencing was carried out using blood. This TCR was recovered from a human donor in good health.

The CDR3 has the sequence CAISESDRDEQYF. The DNA sequence is as follows: TGTGCCATCAGTGAGTCCGACAGGGATGAGCAGTACTTC. The V and J segments used are TRBV10-3 and TRBJ2-4; 7 central nucleotides agree with TRBD1. CDR1 and CDR2, looked up from the germline V gene, are ENHRY and SYGVKD. Clipping removes 0 bases from V and 13 bases from J, with 6 as the unmatched junction base count. The CDR3 runs 13 residues from the cysteine to the phenylalanine. Here the CDR3 DNA is all that survives: 39 bases in frame from base 1.